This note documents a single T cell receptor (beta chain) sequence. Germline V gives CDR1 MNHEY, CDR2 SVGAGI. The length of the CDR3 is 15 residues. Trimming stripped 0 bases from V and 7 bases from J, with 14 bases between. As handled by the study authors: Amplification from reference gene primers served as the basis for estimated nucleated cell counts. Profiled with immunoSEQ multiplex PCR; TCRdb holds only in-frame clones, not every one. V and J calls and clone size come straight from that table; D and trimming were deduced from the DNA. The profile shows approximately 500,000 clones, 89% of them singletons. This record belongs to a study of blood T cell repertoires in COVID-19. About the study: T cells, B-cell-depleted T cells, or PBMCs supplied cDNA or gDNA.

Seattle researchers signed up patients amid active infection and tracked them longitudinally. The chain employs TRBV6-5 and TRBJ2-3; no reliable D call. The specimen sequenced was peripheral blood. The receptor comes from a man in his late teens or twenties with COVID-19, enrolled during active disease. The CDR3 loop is CASSYSGDPRNTQYF. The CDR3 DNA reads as TGTGCCAGCAGTTACTCGGGCGACCCTCGGAATACGCAGTATTTT.